The clone carrying this T cell receptor beta chain showed up just a few times. Its target is unknown. The same CDR3 arises from other DNA sequences in this sample as well. The record originates from a study of beta chain features in type 1 diabetes. The study, taken as a whole, reports: VDJ junctions from type 1 diabetes patients carried fewer insertions and larger deletions. Patients with Type 1 diabetes showed moderately but significantly shorter TCRB CDR3s in all four CD4+ subsets.

Sorting that relied on CD45RO/CCR7/CD25/CD127/CD95/CD27 yielded CD4+ naive, central memory, regulatory and stem cell-like memory cells. Expressed TCRB transcripts got sequenced, as all isolated RNA was reverse transcribed. Sequencing used immunoSEQ multiplex PCR; TCRdb keeps in-frame clones, though not all of them. The sample gives about 900,000 clones, about 17% of which show up once; around 0.02% is in the top ten. The germline CDR1 and CDR2 sequences are MNHEY and SVGAGI. The CDR3 sequence is 15 residues long. V was pared by 0 bases and J by 1 base, with 8 bases between. The clonotype originates from a woman younger than 35 in good health. J is TRBJ2-3 and V is TRBV6-5; D gene ambiguous. The sequenced sample was naive CD4+ T cells from blood. CDR3 nucleotides: TGTGCCAGCAGTTACTCTAGCTCCGGCACAGATACGCAGTATTTT. It translates to CASSYSSSGTDTQYF.